The clone carrying this T cell receptor beta chain showed up just a few times. The CDR3 consists of 14 residues. V lost 4 bases, J lost 4 bases, and 6 bases stayed unmatched. In germline, CDR1 is SGHRS, CDR2 YFSETQ. Sequenced by immunoSEQ multiplex PCR; TCRdb stores in-frame clones only, minus some. The sample has hundreds of thousands of clones, roughly 89% seen once; the top ten hold about 6.3%. This sample stems from a study of blood T cell repertoires in COVID-19. This sequence originates from a man in his fifties or sixties who had recovered from COVID-19. The chain combines TRBV5-1 with TRBJ2-3; 7 bases match TRBD2. The sample comprised peripheral blood. This CDR3 is CASSRAGRADTQYF. CDR3 coding DNA: TGCGCCAGCAGCCGGGCGGGGAGGGCAGATACGCAGTATTTT.